This TCR beta chain emerged from a study of shared clonotypes between healthy human individuals. Study details: Ranging from 18 to 49 in age, donors were a couple of women and a few men. Study-wide results and limits: Naive subsets, compared against memory subsets, generally had larger estimated richness values.

Adult Caucasians living in Nashville, Tennessee made up all of the donors. Per sorted-subset replicate PCR, input was 150 to 250 ng DNA, representing 30,000 or so T cell genomes. Here immunoSEQ multiplex PCR was the method, and the copy in TCRdb shows in-frame clones only, minus some. The data show a few million clones, around 90% seen once. V shed 2 bases and J shed 5 bases, with 10 bases lying between them. CDR3 length: 14 residues. The germline V gene has CDR1 MNHEY and CDR2 SVGAGI. Turning to this clone: Its antigen is unknown.

The chain recombines TRBV6-5 with TRBJ2-1; the D is unclear. The source is a man in his late teens or twenties in good health. Some clones in this sample may be carry-over from other donors' samples. Specimen: naive CD4+ T cells from PBMCs. Regarding subset: CD45RA+ positively selected. The CDR3 DNA is TGTGCCAGCAGTTACCGCACACAGAACAATGAGCAGTTCTTC. It codes for CASSYRTQNNEQFF.